Below, 11 T cell receptor beta chains from the same sample are listed, as sequenced in a study of T cells in Graves' hyperthyroidism and ophthalmopathy (dated by TCRdb to about 2019). The method was multiplex PCR. Data came from an Illumina HiSeq 2000. The TCR beta CDR3 regions were amplified from RNA transcripts. For the first round of RT-PCR on the TCR CDR3, the HTBI primer set was used together with the Qiagen OneStep RT-PCR kit. TCRdb ran its own pipeline on the public reads, namely fastp trimming at Q25 and MiXCR clone calling, and kept in-frame beta chains. Every entry covers one CDR3 protein and lists the most common genes and DNA from its rows. The sample table contains under 400,000 distinct CDR3 sequences; only one count was recorded for about 20% of them. 49% of the sample goes to the ten largest clones. The sequenced sample was blood. The origin of the receptors is a woman aged 45-60 years with Graves' hyperthyroidism.

V is TRBV4-1 and J is TRBJ1-2; maybe TRBD1 (5 bases). Trimming took off 2 bases at V and 3 bases at J, with 16 bases between the two ends. The CDR3 consists of 16 residues. Germline V gene lookup returns CDR1 MGHRA and CDR2 YSYEKL. The CDR3 DNA follows: TGCGCCAGCAGCCAACCCCCCTCGGGCAGGGACTATGGCTACACCTTC. Encoded protein: CASSQPPSGRDYGYTF.

At least ten counts were recorded for this clonotype. The chain has TRBV11-2 and TRBJ2-5; no clear D gene. The V and J ends lost 7 bases and 1 base respectively, with 13 bases between them. This CDR3 has 14 amino acids. Germline CDR1 and CDR2: SGHAT and FQNNGV. This chain's CDR3 is CASTTGRTQETQYF. In DNA, the CDR3 is TGTGCCAGCACCACCGGACGGACCCAAGAGACCCAGTACTTC.

This chain links TRBV6-2 or TRBV6-3 with TRBJ2-7; the D gene is possibly TRBD1 (6 bases). The CDR3 has 14 amino acids. The V end was cut by 6 bases, the J end by 0 bases, with 12 bases between. Germline V gene lookup returns CDR1 MNHEY and CDR2 SVGEGT. The CDR3 loop reads CASRSGQNSYEQYV. The CDR3 bases are TGTGCCAGCAGAAGCGGACAGAACTCCTACGAGCAGTACGTC.

In its sample, this clonotype was seen many times. V is TRBV5-1 and J is TRBJ2-1; D not resolved. Germline V gene data show CDR1 as SGHRS and CDR2 as YFSETQ. CDR3 length equals 12 residues. The V end lost 0 bases, the J end lost 6 bases, and 4 bases lay between the germline ends. DNA of the CDR3: TGCGCCAGCAGCTTGGAGGCCAATGAGCAGTTCTTC. This encodes CASSLEANEQFF.

This clonotype was seen only a few times. The genes are TRBV9 and TRBJ2-1, with D unclear. The CDR3 loop spans 17 amino acids. Trimming took off 5 bases at V and 4 bases at J, with 22 bases between the two ends. Germline CDR1 SGDLS, CDR2 YYNGEE. Written as DNA, the CDR3 is TGTGCCAGCAGTCTCAAATGGGGAACTGGCCCGTACAATGAGCAGTTCTTC. Translated, it gives CASSLKWGTGPYNEQFF. The variable domain in full, completed from reference TRBV9 and TRBJ2-1, reads DSGVTQTPKHLITATGQRVTLRCSPRSGDLSVYWYQQSLDQGLQFLIQYYNGEERAKGNILERFSAQQFPDLHSELNLSSLELGDSALYFCASSLKWGTGPYNEQFFGPGTRLTVL.

The table lists this clonotype with many counts. The rearrangement links TRBV5-1 to TRBJ1-1; 10 bases map to TRBD1. Germline CDR1 reads SGHRS; CDR2 reads YFSETQ. V shed 4 bases and J 4 bases; nucleotides not matched to a gene: 7. The CDR3 extends over 15 amino acids. In DNA form, the CDR3 reads TGCGCCAGCAGCGCCTACCGGGACAGGGGCACTGAAGCTTTCTTT. Translated: CASSAYRDRGTEAFF. The entire variable domain, with the rest obtained from reference TRBV5-1 and TRBJ1-1, is as follows: KAGVTQTPRYLIKTRGQQVTLSCSPISGHRSVSWYQQTPGQGLQFLFEYFSETQRNKGNFPGRFSGRQFSNSRSEMNVSTLELGDSALYLCASSAYRDRGTEAFFGQGTRLTVV.

This clonotype was observed a handful of times. The chain employs TRBV3-1 and TRBJ2-1; the D gene is possibly TRBD2 (5 bases). The CDR3 length is 15 residues. V was clipped by 1 base and J by 7 bases, with 14 bases between them. From germline, CDR1 is LGHDT and CDR2 YNNKEL (reference sequence). Here the CDR3 reads CASSQVVAPGNEQFF. In DNA form, the CDR3 reads TGTGCCAGCAGCCAAGTTGTCGCCCCGGGGAATGAGCAGTTCTTC.

The table lists this clonotype with a few counts. V and J are TRBV7-2 and TRBJ2-1; no definite D call. V lost 6 bases and J 3 bases, leaving 21 bases between the germline ends. Germline V lookup: CDR1 SGHTA, CDR2 FQGNSA. The CDR3 runs 17 residues. The CDR3, as DNA: TGTGCCAGCAGTTACTCCCCAATTCGCGGAGTCTACAATGAGCAGTTCTTC. This codes for CASSYSPIRGVYNEQFF.

This clonotype came up many times. The V gene is TRBV12-3 or TRBV12-4, the J gene TRBJ1-2, with 8 bases that match TRBD1. Trimming removed 4 bases from V and 3 bases from J; junction bases left unmatched: 4. The CDR3 consists of 14 residues. For the CDR3, the DNA is TGTGCCAGCAGTTCACAGGGGGTGGACTATGGCTACACCTTC. It codes for CASSSQGVDYGYTF.

V gene TRBV28 combines with J gene TRBJ1-1; TRBD1 agrees at 7 bases. The CDR3 runs 16 residues. Trimming took 8 bases from V and 5 from J; bases not matched to a gene: 17. Germline loops: CDR1 MDHEN, CDR2 SYDVKM. Written as DNA, the CDR3 is TGTGCCAGCCGTCCAGGGGGACCTCATACGGGGACTGAAGCTTTCTTT. Protein product: CASRPGGPHTGTEAFF.

The gene calls are TRBV3-1 and TRBJ1-3, with D possibly TRBD1 on 6 matching bases. Germline loops: CDR1 LGHDT, CDR2 YNNKEL (reference sequence). The CDR3 is 14 amino acids. Trimming took off 0 bases at V and 4 bases at J, with 7 bases between the two ends. CDR3 in amino acids: CASSQEGTGNTIYF. Written as DNA, the CDR3 is TGTGCCAGCAGCCAAGAGGGGACAGGAAACACCATATATTTT.